This T cell receptor beta chain stems from a study of Graves' ophthalmopathy and Graves' hyperthyroidism. Study-level background: Peripheral blood sampling occurred at initial diagnosis, before any treatment. Whole-study results and caveats: A model of 13 signatures distinguished ophthalmopathy from stable hyperthyroidism at around 90% sensitivity and approximately 77% specificity.

V trimming: 5 bases; J trimming: 7 bases; junction bases outside the gene matches: 11. Germline loops: CDR1 SQVTM, CDR2 ANQGSEA. This CDR3 has 15 amino acids. On this clonotype itself: The antigen is not known.

TCR beta CDR3 amplification used RNA transcripts. RT-PCR with HTBI primers came first, then second-round multiplex PCR. TCRdb ran MiXCR on the multiplex PCR reads and lists one entry per CDR3 protein. Found here are about 740,000 distinct CDR3 sequences, roughly two fifths of them singletons; the top ten hold 40% to 55%. PBMCs stemmed from around 10 ml of fresh peripheral blood. The rearrangement uses TRBV29-1 and TRBJ2-2; 9 nucleotides align to TRBD1. This TCR came from an adult man with Graves' ophthalmopathy. Sequencing was carried out using peripheral blood. CDR3 region: CSVSEEQGAGGELFF. CDR3 bases: TGCAGCGTTAGCGAGGAACAGGGGGCCGGCGGGGAGCTGTTTTTT.